This note documents a single T cell receptor beta chain sequence. Its antigen remains unknown. This sample is part of a study of breast tumors, draining lymph nodes, adjacent tissues. Axillary draining lymph nodes of breast cancer patients supplied the node samples. The junction had 11 bases not matched to a gene; V was cut back by 6 bases and J by 4 bases. Germline V gives CDR1 MGHDK, CDR2 SYGVNS. The CDR3 totals 17 residues. TCRdb used MiXCR to reprocess the multiplex PCR reads, holding one entry per CDR3 protein. The data show about 200,000 distinct CDR3 sequences, with under 40% seen just once and 3% to 4% held by the top ten. Study-wide results and caveats: Data fit most tumor T cells coming from lymph node, expanding in tumor. Tumor T cell lymph node origin was a supported hypothesis, not proven. Tumor TCR diversity was below lymph nodes but above nontumor tissue.

This TCR came from a female donor with breast cancer. Some clones in this sample may be carry-over from other donors' samples. Sequenced: axillary lymph node tissue. The V gene is TRBV25-1, the J gene TRBJ2-3; 12 nucleotides match TRBD2. CDR3 amino acids: CASRDPSGRALSDTQYF. In DNA form, the CDR3 reads TGTGCCAGCAGAGACCCTAGCGGGAGGGCTTTGTCAGATACGCAGTATTTT. Full variable domain (remainder filled in from reference TRBV25-1 and TRBJ2-3): EADIYQTPRYLVIGTGKKITLECSQTMGHDKMYWYQQDPGMELHLIHYSYGVNSTEKGDLSSESTVSRIRTEHFPLTLESARPSHTSQYLCASRDPSGRALSDTQYFGPGTRLTVL.